A single sample gave rise to the 21 T cell receptor beta chains below, sequenced in a study of T cell responses to AZD1222 COVID-19 vaccine. Produced via immunoSEQ multiplex PCR; TCRdb's table is partial and in-frame only. Counted here are 150,000 to 200,000 clones, roughly 93% occurring once; the ten biggest clones make up over 0.8%. The source material was peripheral blood, sampled on day 0 of AZD1222 vaccination. The receptor set was obtained from an adult in good health.

This sequence joins TRBV7-9 and TRBJ2-1; D is possibly TRBD2 (5 bases). There are 16 residues in the CDR3. CDR1 SEHNR and CDR2 FQNEAQ come from the germline V gene (reference sequence). V was pared by 1 base and J by 7 bases, with 17 bases between. CDR3 bases: TGTGCCAGCAGCTTAGGACGGACTGGCCTAAGGAATGAGCAGTTCTTC. Its protein product is CASSLGRTGLRNEQFF.

The DNA of the CDR3 is TGTGCCAGCAGCTTAGTTGGGCAGATCGAGGGGGAGCAGTACTTC. Translation gives CASSLVGQIEGEQYF. The genes are TRBV11-3 and TRBJ2-7; either TRBD1 or TRBD2 may fit D (5 bases each). Germline V gene data show CDR1 as SGHNT and CDR2 as YENEEA. The V end lost 1 base, the J end lost 7 bases, and 17 bases lay between the germline ends. CDR3 length: 15 amino acids. The whole variable domain, remainder taken from reference TRBV11-3 and TRBJ2-7, is EAGVVQSPRYKIIEKKQPVAFWCNPISGHNTLYWYLQNLGQGPELLIRYENEEAVDDSQLPKDRFSAERLKGVDSTLKIQPAELGDSAVYLCASSLVGQIEGEQYFGPGTRLTVT.

CDR3 in amino acids: CASSFGGIEQYF. CDR3 in DNA: TGTGCCAGCAGTTTCGGGGGCATCGAGCAGTACTTC. The V gene is TRBV12-3 or TRBV12-4, the J gene TRBJ2-7, with D perhaps assigned TRBD1 or TRBD2 (6 bases each). The CDR3 runs to 12 residues. The V gene lost 3 bases and the J gene lost 6 bases, with 9 bases spanning the gap.

V and J are TRBV27 and TRBJ2-3; TRBD2 agrees at 11 bases. CDR3 length: 16 amino acids. The germline gives CDR1 MNHEY, CDR2 SMNVEV (reference sequence). The V gene end was trimmed by 4 bases and the J gene end by 2 bases; junction bases not matched to a gene: 5. The CDR3 DNA reads as TGTGCCAGCAGTTCACTAGCGGGGGCATCCACAGATACGCAGTATTTT. It encodes CASSSLAGASTDTQYF.

The gene calls are TRBV7-8 and TRBJ1-1; no firm D call. The CDR3 covers 13 residues. V was trimmed by 4 bases and J by 4 bases, leaving 10 bases between them. CDR1 and CDR2 from the germline V gene are SGHVS and FQNEAQ. CDR3 loop: CASSWEGGTEAFF. The CDR3 bases are TGTGCCAGCAGCTGGGAGGGAGGCACTGAAGCTTTCTTT.

The rearrangement uses TRBV28 and TRBJ1-5; 9 bases fit TRBD1. The CDR3 has 18 amino acids. Unmatched junction bases numbered 12, after V lost 3 bases and J lost 3 bases. Germline V CDR1 and CDR2: MDHEN, SYDVKM. The CDR3, as DNA: TGTGCCAGCAGTTTTAAACAGGGGGCTCCCCCTTCCAATCAGCCCCAGCATTTT. This gives the protein CASSFKQGAPPSNQPQHF.

V gene TRBV7-2 combines with J gene TRBJ2-5; 8 nucleotides match TRBD2. Germline values: CDR1 SGHTA, CDR2 FQGNSA. This CDR3 spans 15 amino acids. V trimming: 0 bases; J trimming: 3 bases; junction bases outside the gene matches: 3. As DNA, the CDR3 is TGTGCCAGCAGCTTAGCGTCGGGGGGGAAAGAGACCCAGTACTTC. Protein product: CASSLASGGKETQYF.

This clone occurred once. V gene TRBV19 combines with J gene TRBJ2-7; perhaps TRBD1 as D (7 bases). The ends were cut back, 7 bases at V and 3 bases at J, with 13 bases in the middle. This CDR3 is built from 13 residues. In germline, CDR1 is LNHDA, CDR2 SQIVND (reference sequence). DNA for the CDR3: TGTGCCAGTACCAGGGGGGAAGGCTACGAGCAGTACTTC. It encodes CASTRGEGYEQYF.

The rearrangement links TRBV6-2 or TRBV6-3 to TRBJ2-5; D not certain. The CDR3 length is 13 residues. CDR1 is MNHEY, CDR2 SVGEGT, per germline. V lost 4 bases to trimming and J lost 7 bases, with 13 bases between them. CDR3 nucleotides: TGTGCCAGCAGTTCCACCACTAAGGGGACCCAGTACTTC. Residues: CASSSTTKGTQYF.

The V call is TRBV3-1 (or the pseudogene TRBV3-2), the J call TRBJ2-5, with TRBD2 identical over 10 bases. Losses at the gene ends were 5 bases for V and 4 bases for J; bases not matched to a gene: 4. The germline gives CDR1 LGHDT, CDR2 YNNKEL (reference sequence). This CDR3 has 14 amino acids. CDR3: CASSTVAGGETQYF. Here the CDR3 DNA reads TGTGCCAGCAGCACCGTAGCGGGGGGAGAGACCCAGTACTTC.

The chain has TRBV25-1 and TRBJ2-1; D perhaps matches TRBD2 (7 bases). Per the germline V gene, CDR1 is MGHDK and CDR2 is SYGVNS. This CDR3 is 15 amino acids long. V was clipped by 6 bases and J by 8 bases, with 20 bases between them. The CDR3 reads CASSATGGVRHEQFF. The CDR3 bases are TGTGCCAGCAGCGCCACGGGGGGCGTTAGGCATGAGCAGTTCTTC.

V usage is TRBV5-1 and J usage is TRBJ1-2, with D perhaps TRBD1 (6 bases). CDR1 is SGHRS, CDR2 YFSETQ, per germline. This CDR3 has 14 residues. Trimming left V 2 bases short and J 4 bases short, with 12 bases between. CDR3 DNA: TGCGCCAGCAGCTTTGGACAGAGTCCCTATGGCTACACCTTC. Its translation: CASSFGQSPYGYTF. Together with reference TRBV5-1 and TRBJ1-2, the CDR3 gives the full variable domain: KAGVTQTPRYLIKTRGQQVTLSCSPISGHRSVSWYQQTPGQGLQFLFEYFSETQRNKGNFPGRFSGRQFSNSRSEMNVSTLELGDSALYLCASSFGQSPYGYTFGSGTRLTVV.

Only one count was recorded for this clone. This chain links TRBV19 with TRBJ1-1; no firm D call. Germline V gene lookup returns CDR1 LNHDA and CDR2 SQIVND (reference sequence). The CDR3 spans 14 residues. Trimming left V 6 bases short and J 5 bases short, with 16 bases between. The CDR3 DNA follows: TGTGCCAGTAGATCCCGGGCCGCGATGACTGAAGCTTTCTTT. This sequence encodes CASRSRAAMTEAFF.

The chain couples TRBV4-1 to TRBJ2-7; weak D call: TRBD2 (7 bases). Trimming took 4 bases from V and 4 from J, leaving 20 bases between them. Germline lookup yields CDR1 MGHRA and CDR2 YSYEKL. This CDR3 comprises 16 residues. The CDR3 is CASSLTLGGLAYEQYF. CDR3 in DNA: TGCGCCAGCAGCCTTACCTTGGGGGGGCTAGCGTACGAGCAGTACTTC.

The chain links TRBV19 to TRBJ1-3; D remains ambiguous. Per germline, CDR1 LNHDA and CDR2 SQIVND (reference sequence). The CDR3 is 16 residues long. V shed 6 bases and J shed 0 bases, with 15 bases lying between them. The CDR3 bases are TGTGCCAGTAGCCGGACCGGACTGCGCTCTGGAAACACCATATATTTT. It codes for CASSRTGLRSGNTIYF. The full variable domain, its missing parts supplied by reference TRBV19 and TRBJ1-3, is DGGITQSPKYLFRKEGQNVTLSCEQNLNHDAMYWYRQDPGQGLRLIYYSQIVNDFQKGDIAEGYSVSREKKESFPLTVTSAQKNPTAFYLCASSRTGLRSGNTIYFGEGSWLTVV.

J is TRBJ1-2 and V is TRBV27; D is unclear. The CDR3 is made up of 12 amino acids. Per the germline V gene, CDR1 is MNHEY and CDR2 is SMNVEV (reference sequence). V gave up 6 bases and J gave up 7 bases, with 12 bases separating them. CDR3 nucleotides: TGTGCCAGCAGGGGAGGGTATAGTGGCTACACCTTC. Its protein product is CASRGGYSGYTF.

The chain carries TRBV2 and TRBJ1-4; the D gene is possibly TRBD1 (5 bases). V was shortened by 2 bases and J by 8 bases, with 18 bases between the two germline ends. Germline V gene sequence: CDR1 SNHLY, CDR2 FYNNEI. There are 16 residues in the CDR3. CDR3 loop: CASSELQAGLSEKLFF. The CDR3 coding sequence is TGTGCCAGCAGTGAACTACAGGCGGGACTTTCGGAAAAACTGTTTTTT.

This chain uses TRBV11-2 with TRBJ1-2; D remains ambiguous. CDR1 SGHAT and CDR2 FQNNGV come from the germline V gene. The CDR3 sequence is 13 residues long. Trimming took off 2 bases at V and 13 bases at J, with 17 bases between the two ends. CDR3 protein: CASSLIAGLLSTF. The CDR3 bases are TGTGCCAGCAGCTTAATTGCAGGCCTTCTCTCCACCTTC.

The chain recombines TRBV5-4 with TRBJ2-6; D uncertain. This CDR3 contains 15 residues. V gave up 0 bases and J gave up 0 bases, with 4 bases separating them. Germline V gene lookup returns CDR1 SGHNT and CDR2 YYREEE (reference sequence). The CDR3 here is CASSLDLSGANVLTF. CDR3 bases: TGTGCCAGCAGCTTGGACCTCTCTGGGGCCAACGTCCTGACTTTC.

The V call is TRBV7-9, the J call TRBJ2-1; no firm D call. The CDR3 sequence is 13 residues long. Germline V gene lookup returns CDR1 SEHNR and CDR2 FQNEAQ (reference sequence). V lost 5 bases to trimming and J lost 0 bases, with 5 bases between them. CDR3 region: CASSRISYNEQFF. The CDR3, as DNA: TGTGCCAGCAGCCGTATCTCCTACAATGAGCAGTTCTTC.

This chain joins TRBV7-8 and TRBJ2-2, with unresolved D. CDR3 size: 12 residues. Per germline, CDR1 SGHVS and CDR2 FQNEAQ. V was pared by 5 bases and J by 6 bases, with 7 bases between. CDR3: CASSPNAGELFF. CDR3 nucleotides: TGTGCCAGCAGCCCAAATGCCGGGGAGCTGTTTTTT.